The clone carrying this T cell receptor (beta chain) was seen a few times. The germline CDR1 and CDR2 sequences are MNHEY and SVGAGI. CDR3 size: 12 residues. V was pared by 2 bases and J by 11 bases, with 12 bases between. This sample was included in a study of cytomegalovirus exposure and HLA in healthy donors. PCR involved 60 Vbeta and 13 Jbeta primers. The assay was immunoSEQ multiplex PCR, and TCRdb's table has in-frame clones only and misses some. Here the sample spans about 200,000 clones, approximately 80% being singletons. The TCR sequence derives from a woman younger than 35 in good health and CMV-seronegative. The chain employs TRBV6-5 and TRBJ1-1; the D gene is possibly TRBD1 (5 bases). The sequenced sample was PBMCs. The CDR3 bases are TGTGCCAGCAGTTACCCAGCAGGGCGCGCTTTCTTT. It is translated as CASSYPAGRAFF.